This T cell receptor (beta chain) came from a study of shared clonotypes between healthy human individuals. For the study at large: Three CD4 naive, three CD4 memory, two CD8 naive and one CD8 memory plate were used per donor. Study outcomes and limitations: Generation of non-shared clonotypes was less probable than generation of clonotypes shared by all four donors.

The assay was carried out at the deep level. The method was immunoSEQ multiplex PCR; TCRdb's version includes in-frame clones alone and lacks a portion of them. The data contain some 2,500,000 clones, roughly 93% of them singletons. Of note for this clone: Its antigen remains unknown.

The sequenced sample was naive CD4+ T cells from PBMCs. Noted subset: CD45RA+ positively selected. This receptor was identified in a man in his late teens or twenties in good health. Some clones in this sample may be carry-over from other donors' samples.

The CDR3 sequence is CASSQGSGGSPGELFF. CDR3 nucleotide sequence: TGTGCCAGCAGCCAAGGTTCGGGAGGCTCCCCCGGGGAGCTGTTTTTT. The chain joins TRBV4-2 to TRBJ2-2; TRBD2 matches 7 bases. Germline values: CDR1 LGHNA, CDR2 YNFKEQ. The CDR3 loop spans 16 amino acids. Trimming removed 1 base from V and 6 bases from J; junction bases left unmatched: 8.